The present T cell receptor beta chain was sequenced within a study of cytomegalovirus exposure and HLA in healthy donors. Findings and caveats of the study: The authors later found HLA-associated TCR beta chains more clonally expanded than equally common others. For most TCR sequences rarity was the rule, although some public TCRs occurred in many donors.

V was pared by 3 bases and J by 10 bases, with 3 bases of the junction left unmatched. The germline CDR1 and CDR2 sequences are MNHNS and SASEGT. CDR3 size: 13 residues. The study ran its PCR with 60 Vbeta and 13 Jbeta primers. Clones were read by immunoSEQ multiplex PCR, and TCRdb kept only the in-frame ones, dropping some. Among approximately 160,000 clones listed, 65% to 70% were seen once. This clone was picked up one time. Its specificity is unknown. J is TRBJ1-1 and V is TRBV6-1; 12 bases map to TRBD1. The TCR comes from a young woman in good health and CMV-seropositive. Sequencing was carried out using PBMCs. CDR3: CASSDVGQGAAFF. CDR3 sequence (DNA): TGTGCCAGCAGTGACGTGGGACAGGGGGCAGCTTTCTTT.